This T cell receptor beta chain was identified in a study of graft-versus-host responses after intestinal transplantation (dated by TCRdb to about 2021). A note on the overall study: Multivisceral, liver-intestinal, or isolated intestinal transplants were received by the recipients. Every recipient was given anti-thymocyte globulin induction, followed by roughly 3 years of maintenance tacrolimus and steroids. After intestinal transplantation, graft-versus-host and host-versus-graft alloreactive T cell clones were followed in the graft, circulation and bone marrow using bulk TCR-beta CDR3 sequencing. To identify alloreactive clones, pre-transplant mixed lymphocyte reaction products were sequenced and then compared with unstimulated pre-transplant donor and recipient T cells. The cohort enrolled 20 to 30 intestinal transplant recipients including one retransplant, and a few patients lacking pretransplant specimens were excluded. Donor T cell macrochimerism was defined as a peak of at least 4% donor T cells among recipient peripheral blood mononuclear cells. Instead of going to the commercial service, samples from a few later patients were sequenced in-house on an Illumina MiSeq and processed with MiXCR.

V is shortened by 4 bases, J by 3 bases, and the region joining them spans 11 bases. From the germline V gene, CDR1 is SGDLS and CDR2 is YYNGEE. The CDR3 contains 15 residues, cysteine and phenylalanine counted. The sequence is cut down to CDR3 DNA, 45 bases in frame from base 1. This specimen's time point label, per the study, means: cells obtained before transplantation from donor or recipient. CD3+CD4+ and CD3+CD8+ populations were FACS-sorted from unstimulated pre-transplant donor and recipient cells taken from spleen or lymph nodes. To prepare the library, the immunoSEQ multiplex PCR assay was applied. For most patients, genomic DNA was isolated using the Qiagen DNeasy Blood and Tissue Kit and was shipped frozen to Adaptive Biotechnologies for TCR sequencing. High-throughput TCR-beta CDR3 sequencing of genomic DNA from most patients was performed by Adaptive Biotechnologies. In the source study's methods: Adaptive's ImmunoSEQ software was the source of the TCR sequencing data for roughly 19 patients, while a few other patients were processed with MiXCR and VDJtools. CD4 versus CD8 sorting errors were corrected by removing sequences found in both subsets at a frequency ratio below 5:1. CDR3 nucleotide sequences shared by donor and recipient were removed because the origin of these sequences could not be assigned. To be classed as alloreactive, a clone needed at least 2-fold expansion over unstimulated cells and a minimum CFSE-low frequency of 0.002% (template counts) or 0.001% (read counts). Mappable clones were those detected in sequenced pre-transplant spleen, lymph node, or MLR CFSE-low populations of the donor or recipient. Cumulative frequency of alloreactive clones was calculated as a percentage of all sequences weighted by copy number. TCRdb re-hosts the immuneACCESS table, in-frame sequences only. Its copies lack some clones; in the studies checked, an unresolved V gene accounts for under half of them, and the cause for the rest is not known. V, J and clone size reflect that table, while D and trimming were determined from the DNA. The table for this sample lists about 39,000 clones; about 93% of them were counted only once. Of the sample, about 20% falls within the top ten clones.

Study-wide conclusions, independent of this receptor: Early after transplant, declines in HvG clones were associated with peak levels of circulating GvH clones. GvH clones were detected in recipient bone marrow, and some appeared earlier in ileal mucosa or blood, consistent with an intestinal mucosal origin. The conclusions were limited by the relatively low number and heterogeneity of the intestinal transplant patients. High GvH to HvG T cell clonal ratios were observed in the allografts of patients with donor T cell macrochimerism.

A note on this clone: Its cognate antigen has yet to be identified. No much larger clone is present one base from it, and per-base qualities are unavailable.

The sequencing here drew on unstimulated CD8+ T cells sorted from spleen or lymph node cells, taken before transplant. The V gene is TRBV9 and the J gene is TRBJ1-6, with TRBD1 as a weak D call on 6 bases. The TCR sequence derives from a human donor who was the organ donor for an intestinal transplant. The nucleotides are TGTGCCAGCAGCCCTAGACAGGACTATAATTCACCCCTCCACTTT. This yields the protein CASSPRQDYNSPLHF.